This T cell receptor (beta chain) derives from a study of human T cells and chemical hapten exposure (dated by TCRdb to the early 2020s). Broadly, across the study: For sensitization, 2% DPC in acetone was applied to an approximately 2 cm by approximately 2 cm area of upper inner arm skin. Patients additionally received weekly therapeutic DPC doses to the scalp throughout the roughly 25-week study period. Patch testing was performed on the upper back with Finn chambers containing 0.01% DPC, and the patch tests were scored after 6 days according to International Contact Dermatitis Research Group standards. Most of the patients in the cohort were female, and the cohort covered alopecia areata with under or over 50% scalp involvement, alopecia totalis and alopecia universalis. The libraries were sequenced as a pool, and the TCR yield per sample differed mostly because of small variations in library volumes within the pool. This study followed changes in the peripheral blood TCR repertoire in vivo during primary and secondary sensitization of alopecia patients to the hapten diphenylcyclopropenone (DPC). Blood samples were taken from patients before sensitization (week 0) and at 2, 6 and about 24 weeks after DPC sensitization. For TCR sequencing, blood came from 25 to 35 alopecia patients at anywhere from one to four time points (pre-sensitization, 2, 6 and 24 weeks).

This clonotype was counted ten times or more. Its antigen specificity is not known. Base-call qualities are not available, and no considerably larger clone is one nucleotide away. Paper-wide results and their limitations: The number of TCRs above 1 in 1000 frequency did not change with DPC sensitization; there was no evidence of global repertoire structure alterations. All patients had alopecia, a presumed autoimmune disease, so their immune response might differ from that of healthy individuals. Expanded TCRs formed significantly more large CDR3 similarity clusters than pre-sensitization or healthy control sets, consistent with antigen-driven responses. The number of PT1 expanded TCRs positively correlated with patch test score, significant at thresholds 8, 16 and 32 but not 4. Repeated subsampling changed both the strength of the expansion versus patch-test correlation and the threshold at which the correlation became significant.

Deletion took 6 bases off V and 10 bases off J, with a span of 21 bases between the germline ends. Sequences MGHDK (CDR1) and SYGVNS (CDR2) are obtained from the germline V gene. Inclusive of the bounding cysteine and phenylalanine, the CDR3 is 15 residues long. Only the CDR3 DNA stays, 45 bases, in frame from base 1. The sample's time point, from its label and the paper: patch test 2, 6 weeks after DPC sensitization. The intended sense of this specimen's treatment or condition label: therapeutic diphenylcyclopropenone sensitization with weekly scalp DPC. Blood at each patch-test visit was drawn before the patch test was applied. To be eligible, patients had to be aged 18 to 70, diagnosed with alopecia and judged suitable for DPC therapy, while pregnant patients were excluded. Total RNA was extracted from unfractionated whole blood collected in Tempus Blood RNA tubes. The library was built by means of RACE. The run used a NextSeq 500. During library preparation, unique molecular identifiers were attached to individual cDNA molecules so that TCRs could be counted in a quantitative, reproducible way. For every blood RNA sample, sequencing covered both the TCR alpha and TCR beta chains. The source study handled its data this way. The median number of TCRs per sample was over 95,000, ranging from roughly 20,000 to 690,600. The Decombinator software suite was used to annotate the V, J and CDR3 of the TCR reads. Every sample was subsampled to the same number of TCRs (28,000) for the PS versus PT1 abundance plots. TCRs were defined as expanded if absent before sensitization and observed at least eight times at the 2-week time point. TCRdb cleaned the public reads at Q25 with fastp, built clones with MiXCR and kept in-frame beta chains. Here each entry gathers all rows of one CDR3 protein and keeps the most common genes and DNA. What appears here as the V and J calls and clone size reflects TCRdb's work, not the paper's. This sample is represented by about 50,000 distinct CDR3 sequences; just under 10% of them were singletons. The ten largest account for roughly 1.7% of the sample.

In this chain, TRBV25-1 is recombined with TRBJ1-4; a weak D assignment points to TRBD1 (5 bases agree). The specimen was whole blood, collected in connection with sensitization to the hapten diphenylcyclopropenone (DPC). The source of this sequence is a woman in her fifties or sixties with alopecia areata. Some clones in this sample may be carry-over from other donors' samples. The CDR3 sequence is CASSSAGAAQGKLFF. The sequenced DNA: TGTGCCAGCAGCTCAGCCGGGGCCGCCCAGGGAAAACTGTTTTTT.